This entry is about one TCR beta chain. This entry is derived from a study of cytotoxic CD8 clonotypes in ibrutinib-treated CLL. This table comes from immunoSEQ multiplex PCR, and its TCRdb copy is limited to in-frame clones, with some not included. The sample holds around 150,000 clones, more than 70% seen once. V lost 0 bases, J lost 5 bases, and 7 bases lay in between. Germline CDR1 reads SEHNR; CDR2 reads FQNEAQ (reference sequence). The CDR3 covers 13 residues. This specimen consisted of PBMCs, obtained after 36 months of ibrutinib treatment. The source of this sequence is a human donor with chronic lymphocytic leukemia. V usage is TRBV7-9 and J usage is TRBJ2-5; TRBD2 is a possible D gene (6 bases). Here the CDR3 DNA reads TGTGCCAGCAGCTTAGCCGGGAGCGAGACCCAGTACTTC. Translation gives CASSLAGSETQYF. Filled out from reference TRBV7-9 and TRBJ2-5, the complete variable domain reads DTGVSQNPRHKITKRGQNVTFRCDPISEHNRLYWYRQTLGQGPEFLTYFQNEAQLEKSRLLSDRFSAERPKGSFSTLEIQRTEQGDSAMYLCASSLAGSETQYFGPGTRLLVL.